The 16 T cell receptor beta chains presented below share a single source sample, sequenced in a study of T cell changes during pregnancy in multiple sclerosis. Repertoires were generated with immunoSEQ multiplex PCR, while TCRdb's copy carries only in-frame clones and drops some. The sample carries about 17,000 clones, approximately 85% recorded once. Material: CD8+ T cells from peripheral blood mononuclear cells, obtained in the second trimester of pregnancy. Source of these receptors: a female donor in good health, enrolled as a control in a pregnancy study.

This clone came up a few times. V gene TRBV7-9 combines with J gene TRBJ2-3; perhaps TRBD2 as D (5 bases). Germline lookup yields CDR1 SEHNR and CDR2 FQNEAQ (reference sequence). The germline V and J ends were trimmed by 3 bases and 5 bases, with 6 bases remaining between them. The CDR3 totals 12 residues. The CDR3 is CASSFSGDTQYF. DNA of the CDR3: TGTGCCAGCAGCTTCAGCGGAGATACGCAGTATTTT.

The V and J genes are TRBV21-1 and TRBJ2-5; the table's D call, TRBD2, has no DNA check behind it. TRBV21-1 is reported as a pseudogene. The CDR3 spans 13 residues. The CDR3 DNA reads TGTGCCAGAAGGACTAGCGGGGGAGAGACCCAGTACTTC. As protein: CARRTSGGETQYF.

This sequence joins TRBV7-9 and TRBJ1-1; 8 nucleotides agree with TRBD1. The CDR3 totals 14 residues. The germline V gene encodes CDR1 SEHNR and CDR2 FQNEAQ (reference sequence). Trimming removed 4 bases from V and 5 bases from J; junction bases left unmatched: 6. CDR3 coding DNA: TGTGCCAGCAGCTCAGGGACAGGACGGACTGAAGCTTTCTTT. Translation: CASSSGTGRTEAFF.

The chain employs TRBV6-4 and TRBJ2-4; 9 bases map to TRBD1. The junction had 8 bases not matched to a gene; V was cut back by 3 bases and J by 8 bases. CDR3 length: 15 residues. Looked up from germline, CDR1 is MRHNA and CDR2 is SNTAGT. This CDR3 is CASSEEQGARDIQYF. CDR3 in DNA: TGTGCCAGCAGTGAAGAACAGGGGGCGAGGGACATTCAGTACTTC.

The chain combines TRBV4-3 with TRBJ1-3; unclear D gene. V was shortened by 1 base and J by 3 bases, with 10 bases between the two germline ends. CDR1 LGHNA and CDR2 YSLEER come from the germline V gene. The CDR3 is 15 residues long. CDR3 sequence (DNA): TGCGCCAGCAGCCAAGGCGCTCGGGATGGAAACACCATATATTTT. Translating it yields CASSQGARDGNTIYF.

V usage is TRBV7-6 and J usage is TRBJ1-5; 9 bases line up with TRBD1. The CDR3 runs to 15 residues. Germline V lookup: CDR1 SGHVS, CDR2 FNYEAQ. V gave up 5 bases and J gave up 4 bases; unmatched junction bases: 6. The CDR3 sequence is CASSPGTGLNQPQHF. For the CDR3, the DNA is TGTGCCAGCAGCCCAGGGACAGGGCTGAATCAGCCCCAGCATTTT.

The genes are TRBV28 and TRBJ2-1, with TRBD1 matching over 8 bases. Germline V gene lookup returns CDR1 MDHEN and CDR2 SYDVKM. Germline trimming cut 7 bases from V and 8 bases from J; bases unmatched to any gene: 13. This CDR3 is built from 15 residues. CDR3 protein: CASTSDREVNDEQFF. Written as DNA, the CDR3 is TGTGCCAGCACATCGGACAGGGAGGTGAACGATGAGCAGTTCTTC.

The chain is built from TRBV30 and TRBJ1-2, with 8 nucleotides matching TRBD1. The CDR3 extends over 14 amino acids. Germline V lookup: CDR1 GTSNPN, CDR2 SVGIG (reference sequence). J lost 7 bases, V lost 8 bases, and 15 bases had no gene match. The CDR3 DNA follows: TGTGCCCATGGAGGGGGGGGGACAGGAGGTGGCTACACCTTC. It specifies CAHGGGGTGGGYTF.

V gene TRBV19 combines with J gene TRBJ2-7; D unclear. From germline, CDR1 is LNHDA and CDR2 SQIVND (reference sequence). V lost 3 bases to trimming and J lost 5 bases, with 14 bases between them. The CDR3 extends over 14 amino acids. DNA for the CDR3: TGTGCCAGTAGTATCCCGTACAGTAAGGACGAGCAGTACTTC. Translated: CASSIPYSKDEQYF.

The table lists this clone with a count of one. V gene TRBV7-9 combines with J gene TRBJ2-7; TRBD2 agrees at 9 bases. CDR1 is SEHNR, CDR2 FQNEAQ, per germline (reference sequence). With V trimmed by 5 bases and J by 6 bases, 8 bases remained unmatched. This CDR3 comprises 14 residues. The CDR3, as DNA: TGTGCCAGCAGCCGAGGGACTAGCATCCTCGAGCAGTACTTC. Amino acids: CASSRGTSILEQYF.

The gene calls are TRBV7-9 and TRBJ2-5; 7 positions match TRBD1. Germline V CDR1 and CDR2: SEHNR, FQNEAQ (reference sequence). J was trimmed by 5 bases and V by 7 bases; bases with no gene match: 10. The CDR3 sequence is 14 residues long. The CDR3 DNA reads TGTGCCAGCACACCAGGACAGGCTCGGGAGACCCAGTACTTC. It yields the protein CASTPGQARETQYF. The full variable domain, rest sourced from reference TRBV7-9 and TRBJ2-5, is DTGVSQNPRHKITKRGQNVTFRCDPISEHNRLYWYRQTLGQGPEFLTYFQNEAQLEKSRLLSDRFSAERPKGSFSTLEIQRTEQGDSAMYLCASTPGQARETQYFGPGTRLLVL.

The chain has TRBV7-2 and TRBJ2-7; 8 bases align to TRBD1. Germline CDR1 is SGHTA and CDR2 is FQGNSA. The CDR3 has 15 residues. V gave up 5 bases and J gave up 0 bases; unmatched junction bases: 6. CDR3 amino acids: CASSPAGTGSYEQYF. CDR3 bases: TGTGCCAGCAGCCCCGCCGGGACAGGCTCCTACGAGCAGTACTTC.

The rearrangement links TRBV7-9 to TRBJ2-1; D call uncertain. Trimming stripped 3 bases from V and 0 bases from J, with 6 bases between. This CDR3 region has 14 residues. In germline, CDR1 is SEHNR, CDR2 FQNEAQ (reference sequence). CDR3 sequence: CASSFSFSYNEQFF. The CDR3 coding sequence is TGTGCCAGCAGCTTCAGTTTCTCCTACAATGAGCAGTTCTTC. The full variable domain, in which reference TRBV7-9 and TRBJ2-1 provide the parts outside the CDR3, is DTGVSQNPRHKITKRGQNVTFRCDPISEHNRLYWYRQTLGQGPEFLTYFQNEAQLEKSRLLSDRFSAERPKGSFSTLEIQRTEQGDSAMYLCASSFSFSYNEQFFGPGTRLTVL.

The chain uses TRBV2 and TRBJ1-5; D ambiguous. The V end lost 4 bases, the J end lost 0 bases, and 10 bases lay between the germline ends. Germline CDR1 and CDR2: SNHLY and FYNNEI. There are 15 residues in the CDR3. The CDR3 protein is CASSVGPDSNQPQHF. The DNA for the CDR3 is TGTGCCAGCAGTGTTGGGCCAGATAGCAATCAGCCCCAGCATTTT.

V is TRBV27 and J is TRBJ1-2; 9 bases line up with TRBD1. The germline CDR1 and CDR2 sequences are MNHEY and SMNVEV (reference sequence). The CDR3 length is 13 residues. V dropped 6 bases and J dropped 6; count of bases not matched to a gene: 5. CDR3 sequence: CASSITGGHGYTF. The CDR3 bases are TGTGCCAGCAGCATAACAGGGGGCCATGGCTACACCTTC.

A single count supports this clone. CDR3 protein: CASSSQGDGNTIYF. The CDR3 bases are TGTGCCAGCAGCTCCCAGGGGGACGGAAACACCATATATTTT. V is TRBV7-9 and J is TRBJ1-3; 7 positions match TRBD1. V shed 4 bases, J shed 4 bases, and the junction held 4 bases outside the gene matches. The CDR3 has 14 amino acids. Germline-derived CDR1 and CDR2 are SEHNR and FQNEAQ (reference sequence). The full variable domain, in which reference TRBV7-9 and TRBJ1-3 provide the parts outside the CDR3, is DTGVSQNPRHKITKRGQNVTFRCDPISEHNRLYWYRQTLGQGPEFLTYFQNEAQLEKSRLLSDRFSAERPKGSFSTLEIQRTEQGDSAMYLCASSSQGDGNTIYFGEGSWLTVV.